This TCR beta chain was sequenced for a study of T cell responses to AZD1222 COVID-19 vaccine. Study-wide results and caveats: Vaccine-associated CD4 TCRs ranged over spike, dominating at 160-218 and 743-854. Seropositive at baseline were only a handful of AZD1222 recipients. Donors in the cohort were predominantly white British and more often female, and clonal diversity was possibly underestimated.

With regard to this clone: Antigen unknown.

V was pared by 0 bases and J by 1 base, with 6 bases of the junction left unmatched. The CDR3 sequence is 18 residues long. Germline CDR1 and CDR2: MGHRA and YSYEKL. Assay: immunoSEQ multiplex PCR; the TCRdb copy retains only in-frame clones and omits some. Among some 130,000 clones listed, 85% to 90% were seen once. The J gene is TRBJ1-5, the V gene TRBV4-1; TRBD1 matches at 10 bases. Sequenced material: peripheral blood, taken on day 0 of AZD1222 vaccination. The receptor's source is an adult in good health. The CDR3 protein is CASSQDRQGATSNQPQHF. The CDR3 DNA follows: TGCGCCAGCAGCCAAGATAGACAGGGGGCAACGAGCAATCAGCCCCAGCATTTT.